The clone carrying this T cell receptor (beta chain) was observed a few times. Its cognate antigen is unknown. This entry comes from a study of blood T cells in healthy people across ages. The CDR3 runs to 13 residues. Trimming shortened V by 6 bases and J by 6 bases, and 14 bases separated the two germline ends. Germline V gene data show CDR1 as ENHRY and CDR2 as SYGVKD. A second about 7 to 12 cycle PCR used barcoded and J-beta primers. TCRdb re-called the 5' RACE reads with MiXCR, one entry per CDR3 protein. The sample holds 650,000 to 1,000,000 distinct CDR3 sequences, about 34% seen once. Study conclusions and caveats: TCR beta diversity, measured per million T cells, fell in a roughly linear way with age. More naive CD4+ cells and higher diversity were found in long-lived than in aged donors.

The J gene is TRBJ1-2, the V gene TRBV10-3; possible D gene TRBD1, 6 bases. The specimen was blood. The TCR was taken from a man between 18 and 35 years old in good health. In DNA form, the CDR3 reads TGTGCCATCAGCTTGGGGGGGGCGGATGGCTACACCTTC. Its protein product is CAISLGGADGYTF.